Sequencing of this T cell receptor (beta chain) was carried out in a study of T-cell reconstitution after alpha-beta-depleted transplantation in children. General study results and limits: Several hundred expanded graft clones reportedly were the source of alpha-beta T cells about two months after transplant.

Germline CDR1 MNHEY, CDR2 SVGEGT. Trimming shortened V by 2 bases and J by 8 bases, and 13 bases separated the two germline ends. The length of the CDR3 is 14 residues. This clonotype was seen ten or more times. Antigen specificity is unknown. Construction of the TCRbeta library involved unique molecular identifiers. In TCRdb, the PCR reads were re-called with MiXCR into one record per CDR3 protein. The sample carries approximately 500,000 distinct CDR3 sequences, 10% to 13% recorded once. This clonotype was obtained from a child aged 2 to 15 with inherited bone marrow failure, due to receive a stem cell transplant. Material: PBMCs, obtained before TCRalphabeta/CD19-depleted stem cell transplant. The V call is TRBV6-2 or TRBV6-3, the J call TRBJ2-1; D gene uncertain. The CDR3, as DNA: TGTGCCAGCAGTTACGACTTTGTAGCCGATGAGCAGTTCTTC. It translates to CASSYDFVADEQFF.